This T cell receptor beta chain derives from a study of T cells in Graves' hyperthyroidism and ophthalmopathy. Points from the study as a whole: Most thyroid clonotypes expanded above 0.001 appeared in blood too. The model anticipated ophthalmopathy a median 6.5 months pre-onset.

V shed 6 bases and J shed 5 bases, with 4 bases lying between them. CDR1 and CDR2 (germline): SNHLY, FYNNEI. The CDR3 is made up of 10 amino acids. The TCR beta CDR3 regions underwent amplification using RNA transcripts as the source. With the HTBI primer set, the TCR CDR3 went through a first round of RT-PCR. One entry per CDR3 protein results from TCRdb running MiXCR on the multiplex PCR reads. The table has about 560,000 distinct CDR3 sequences, roughly 50% seen once. This clonotype was counted many times. Its antigen is unidentified. The source of this sequence is a woman aged 18-29 years with Graves' hyperthyroidism. What was sequenced was peripheral blood or thyroid tissue (not recorded which). The gene calls are TRBV2 and TRBJ1-2, with D hard to call. CDR3 residues: CASSAYGYTF. DNA of the CDR3: TGTGCCAGCAGCGCTTATGGCTACACCTTC.